This T cell receptor (beta chain) was sequenced in a study of T-cell memory formation after mild COVID-19. Study background: TCR clusters largely stayed donor specific. Study-wide findings and caveats: Contracting clones, day 15 to 85, had balanced CD4/CD8, and later expanders favored CD4+.

This clonotype was seen a few times. Its antigen is still unknown. Germline V gene sequence: CDR1 GTSNPN, CDR2 SVGIG (reference sequence). This CDR3 is 13 amino acids long. Trimming pared 1 base from V and 15 bases from J, leaving 19 bases between. It was 5'RACE with constant-segment primers that produced the TCR alpha and TCR beta cDNA libraries, which carried sample barcodes and UMIs. TCRdb analysed the 5' RACE reads with MiXCR anew, one entry per CDR3 protein. The data contain about 470,000 distinct CDR3 sequences, nearly 25% of them singletons. V and J are TRBV30 and TRBJ2-1; tentative D call: TRBD2 (6 bases). Sequenced material: PBMCs or a T cell subset sorted from them (not recorded which). The sequence was collected from an adult woman who had mild COVID-19 (a few samples of this study predate the infection). Cell type and time point are not known. The CDR3 is CAWSGTKTSWWFF. CDR3 nucleotides: TGTGCCTGGAGTGGGACGAAGACTAGTTGGTGGTTCTTC.